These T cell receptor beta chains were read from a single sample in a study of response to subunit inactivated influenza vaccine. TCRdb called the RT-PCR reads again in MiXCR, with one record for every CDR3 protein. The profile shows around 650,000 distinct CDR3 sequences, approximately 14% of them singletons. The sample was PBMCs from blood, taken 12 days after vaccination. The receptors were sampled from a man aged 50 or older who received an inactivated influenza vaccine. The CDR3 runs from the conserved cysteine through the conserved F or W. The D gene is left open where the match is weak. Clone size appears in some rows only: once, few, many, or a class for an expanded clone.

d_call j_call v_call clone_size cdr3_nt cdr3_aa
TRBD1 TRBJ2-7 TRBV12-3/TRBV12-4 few TGTGCCAGCAGAAAGACAGGGGGCAACGACGAGCAGTACTTC CASRKTGGNDEQYF
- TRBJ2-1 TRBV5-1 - TGCGCCAGCAGTTGGTCCCAAGAGGGCAATGAGCAGTTCTTC CASSWSQEGNEQFF
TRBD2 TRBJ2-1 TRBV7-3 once TGTGCCAGCAGCTTTGCGGGAGATCGAGATGAGCAGTTCTTC CASSFAGDRDEQFF
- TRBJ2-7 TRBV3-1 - TGTGCCAGCAGCCCTGCGACTAGAGCCCACGAGCAGTACTTC CASSPATRAHEQYF
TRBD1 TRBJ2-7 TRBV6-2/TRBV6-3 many TGTGCCAGCAGGGAGCAGGGGGCGCGAATCTACGAGCAGTACTTC CASREQGARIYEQYF
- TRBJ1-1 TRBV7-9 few TGTGCCAGCAAACACGCAGGGAACACTGAAGCTTTCTTT CASKHAGNTEAFF
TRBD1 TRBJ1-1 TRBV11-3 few TGTGCCAGCAGCGTCGGACAGGGAGGGTCCACTGAAGCTTTCTTT CASSVGQGGSTEAFF
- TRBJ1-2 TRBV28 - TGTGCCACCCACCTGCGGGACCATAACTATGGCTACACCTTC CATHLRDHNYGYTF
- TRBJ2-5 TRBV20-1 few TGCAGTGCTAGAGGGTATGGGGCAAACCAAGAGACCCAGTACTTC CSARGYGANQETQYF
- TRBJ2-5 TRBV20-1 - TGCAGTGCTAGTGGGGCGGGGGACAGGTCGCAAGAGACCCAGTACTTC CSASGAGDRSQETQYF
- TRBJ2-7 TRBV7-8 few TGTGCCAGCAGCTTAGAATCCGCGGGCGAGCAGTACTTC CASSLESAGEQYF
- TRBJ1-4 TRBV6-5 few TGTGCCAGCAGTTGCCCGCGTGGGGGGCCCTCAACTAATGAAAAACTGTTTTTT CASSCPRGGPSTNEKLFF
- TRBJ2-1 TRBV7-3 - TGTGCCAGCAGTAAGGGGCCCATCAATGAGCAGTTCTTC CASSKGPINEQFF
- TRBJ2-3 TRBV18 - TGTGCCAGCTCACCACCTACGTTTGGAGTTTTCACAGATACGCAGTATTTT CASSPPTFGVFTDTQYF
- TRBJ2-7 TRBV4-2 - TGTGCCAGCAGCCAAGATCCCCTAGGGGACGAGCAGTACTTC CASSQDPLGDEQYF
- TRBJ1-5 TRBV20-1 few TGCAGTGCCGTGGGGGGCCTTCAGCCCCAGCATTTT CSAVGGLQPQHF
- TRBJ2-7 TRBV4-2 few TGTGCCAGCAGCCAAGAAGGCGGACAGAGAACCGAGCAGTACTTC CASSQEGGQRTEQYF
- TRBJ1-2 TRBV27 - TGTGCCAGCAGTTCGGATCTGGCTGGCTACACCTTC CASSSDLAGYTF
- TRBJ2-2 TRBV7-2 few TGTGCCAGCAGCGAAGATCAGACCGGGGAGCTGTTTTTT CASSEDQTGELFF
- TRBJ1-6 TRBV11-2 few TGTGCCAGCAGCTTTGGGCAGATTAATTCACCCCTCCACTTT CASSFGQINSPLHF
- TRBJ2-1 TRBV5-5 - TGTGCCAGCCTTAATACGGTTCAGGAGCAGTTCTTC CASLNTVQEQFF
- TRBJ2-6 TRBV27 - TGTGCCAGCAGTTTATCCCCCTCTGGGGCCAACGTCCTGACTTTC CASSLSPSGANVLTF
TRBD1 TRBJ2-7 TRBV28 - TGTGCCAGCAGTTCCTTCCGGGACAGGCTCTCCTACGAGCAGTACTTC CASSSFRDRLSYEQYF
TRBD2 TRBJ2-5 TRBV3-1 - TGTGCCAGCAGCCTCATCGGACTAGCGGGTCCCCTACAGTACCAAGAGACCCAGTACTTC CASSLIGLAGPLQYQETQYF
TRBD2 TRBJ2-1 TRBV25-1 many TGTGCCAGCAGTGAATTTGGGGGAGGGTCCTACAATGAGCAGTTCTTC CASSEFGGGSYNEQFF
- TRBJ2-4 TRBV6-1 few TGTGCCAGCAGTGATGGGGGTAGGGTTCAGTACTTC CASSDGGRVQYF
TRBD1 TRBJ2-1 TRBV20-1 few TGCAGTGCTAGAGATCCCCGGACAGGGGTCAATGAGCAGTTCTTC CSARDPRTGVNEQFF
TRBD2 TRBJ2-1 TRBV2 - TGTGCCAGCAGGAAGACTAGCGGCCCATACAATGAGCAGTTCTTC CASRKTSGPYNEQFF
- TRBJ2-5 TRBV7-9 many TGTGCCAGCAGCTTTTTACGGTTTATTCGGGGCGAAGAGACCCAGTACTTC CASSFLRFIRGEETQYF
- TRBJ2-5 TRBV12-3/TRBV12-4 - TGTGCCAGCAGCCGGACCTTTTGGGAAGAGACCCAGTACTTC CASSRTFWEETQYF
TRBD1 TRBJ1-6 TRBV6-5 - TGTGCCAGCAGTTACGGCAGGGGGGGTAATTCACCCCTCCACTTT CASSYGRGGNSPLHF
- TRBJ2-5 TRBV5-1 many TGCGCCAGCAGCTTGGTCGGTAAAGAGACCCAGTACTTC CASSLVGKETQYF
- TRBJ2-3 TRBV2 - TGTGCCAGCAGTTCGGGGGGCCTGGCATCAAATACGCAGTATTTT CASSSGGLASNTQYF
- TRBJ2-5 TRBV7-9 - TGTGCCAGCAGCTTAAACAGCGGAGGGAAAGAGACCCAGTACTTC CASSLNSGGKETQYF
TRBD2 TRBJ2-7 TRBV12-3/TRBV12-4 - TGTGCCAGCAGTCCACAAACCGGGACTAGCGGGAGGGTTTACGAGCAGTACTTC CASSPQTGTSGRVYEQYF
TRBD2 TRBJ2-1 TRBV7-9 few TGTGCCAGCAGCTTACTGCGGGGGGCCGGGGATGAGCAGTTCTTC CASSLLRGAGDEQFF
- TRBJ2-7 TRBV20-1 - TGCAGTGCTAGAGATCTCCAGGTTCTCTCCTACGAGCAGTACTTC CSARDLQVLSYEQYF
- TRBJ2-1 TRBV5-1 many TGCGCCAGCAGCGCCCGTGGCGGAGATGACAATGAGCAGTTCTTC CASSARGGDDNEQFF
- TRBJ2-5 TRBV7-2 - TGTGCCAGCAGCCCTATACTCATAGCGGCTCAAGAGACCCAGTACTTC CASSPILIAAQETQYF
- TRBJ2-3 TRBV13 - TGTGCCAGCAGCTTATTGGCGGGACCCACAGATACGCAGTATTTT CASSLLAGPTDTQYF
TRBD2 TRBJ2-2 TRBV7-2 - TGTGCCAGCAGCTTAGTTGCGGGAGGGCGCACCGGGGAGCTGTTTTTT CASSLVAGGRTGELFF
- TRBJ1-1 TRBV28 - TGTGCCAGCAGCCTCTTGAATCAGGGAGAGACTGAAGCTTTCTTT CASSLLNQGETEAFF
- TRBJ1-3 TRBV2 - TGTGCCAGCAGTGATCGACAGCGGAGCTCTGGAAACACCATATATTTT CASSDRQRSSGNTIYF
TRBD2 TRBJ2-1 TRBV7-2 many TGTGCCAGCAGCTTATTGGGACTAGCAAGCGATGAGCAGTTCTTC CASSLLGLASDEQFF
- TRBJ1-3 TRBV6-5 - TGTGCCAGCAGTTACGGGAGAGGCAGAAACTCTGGAAACACCATATATTTT CASSYGRGRNSGNTIYF
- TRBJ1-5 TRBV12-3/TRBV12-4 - TGTGCCAGCAGTGGAACAGGAGGAGGTCAGCCCCAGCATTTT CASSGTGGGQPQHF
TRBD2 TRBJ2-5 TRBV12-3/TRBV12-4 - TGTGCCAGCAGCCATCCCTCGACTAGCGGGGGACAAGAGACCCAGTACTTC CASSHPSTSGGQETQYF
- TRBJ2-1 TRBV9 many TGTGCCAGCAGCGTAGCCGGGTTGTACAATGAGCAGTTCTTC CASSVAGLYNEQFF
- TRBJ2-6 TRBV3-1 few TGTGCCAGCAGCCAAACGAACTCTGGGGCCAACGTCCTGACTTTC CASSQTNSGANVLTF
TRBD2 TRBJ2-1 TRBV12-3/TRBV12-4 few TGTGCCAGCAGTTTTAGCGGGGGGGCCGGAAATGAGCAGTTCTTC CASSFSGGAGNEQFF